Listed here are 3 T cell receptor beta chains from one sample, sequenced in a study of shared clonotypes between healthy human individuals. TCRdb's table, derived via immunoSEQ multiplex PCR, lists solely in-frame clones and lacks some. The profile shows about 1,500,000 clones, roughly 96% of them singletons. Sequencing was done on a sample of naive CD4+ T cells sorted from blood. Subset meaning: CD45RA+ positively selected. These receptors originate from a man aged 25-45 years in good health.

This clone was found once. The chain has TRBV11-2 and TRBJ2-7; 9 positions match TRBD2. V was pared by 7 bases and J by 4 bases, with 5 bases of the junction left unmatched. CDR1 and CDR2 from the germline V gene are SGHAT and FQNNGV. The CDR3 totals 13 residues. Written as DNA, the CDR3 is TGTGCCAGCAAACCTAGCGGGACATACGAGCAGTACTTC. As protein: CASKPSGTYEQYF.

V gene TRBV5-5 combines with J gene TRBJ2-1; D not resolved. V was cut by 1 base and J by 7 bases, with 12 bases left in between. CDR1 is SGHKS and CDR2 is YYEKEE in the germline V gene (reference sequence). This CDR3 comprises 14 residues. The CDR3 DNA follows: TGTGCCAGCAGCTTGCAGGCCCCCTTGAATGAGCAGTTCTTC. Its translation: CASSLQAPLNEQFF.

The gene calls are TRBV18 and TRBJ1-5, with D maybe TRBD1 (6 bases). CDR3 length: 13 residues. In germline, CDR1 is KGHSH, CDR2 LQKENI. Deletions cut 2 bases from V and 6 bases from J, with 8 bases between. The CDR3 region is CASSPGGLQPQHF. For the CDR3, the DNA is TGTGCCAGCTCACCAGGGGGCCTTCAGCCCCAGCATTTT. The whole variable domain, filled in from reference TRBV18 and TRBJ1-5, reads NAGVMQNPRHLVRRRGQEARLRCSPMKGHSHVYWYRQLPEEGLKFMVYLQKENIIDESGMPKERFSAEFPKEGPSILRIQQVVRGDSAAYFCASSPGGLQPQHFGDGTRLSIL.